A single sample gave rise to the 22 T cell receptor beta chains below, sequenced in a study of T cell changes during pregnancy in multiple sclerosis. TCRdb's copy holds only in-frame clones and misses some; the assay was immunoSEQ multiplex PCR. The sample contains roughly 40,000 clones, about 93% of which appear only once. The input for sequencing was CD4+ T cells from peripheral blood mononuclear cells, taken in the third trimester of pregnancy. Every receptor here comes from a female donor with multiple sclerosis, enrolled in a pregnancy study.

The J gene is TRBJ1-1, the V gene TRBV19, with D possibly TRBD1 on 5 matching bases. Germline CDR1 and CDR2: LNHDA and SQIVND (reference sequence). V dropped 5 bases and J dropped 6 bases, with 16 bases sitting between them. The CDR3 spans 14 residues. The CDR3 bases are TGTGCCAGTAGTGGGGGGTCCGAACGCGCTGAAGCTTTCTTT. Protein product: CASSGGSERAEAFF.

The chain links TRBV5-1 to TRBJ2-3; 7 bases fit TRBD2. J lost 0 bases, V lost 5 bases, and 3 bases had no gene match. The V gene's germline CDR1 is SGHRS and CDR2 YFSETQ. The CDR3 sequence is 14 residues long. The CDR3 loop reads CASRTSVSTDTQYF. CDR3 coding DNA: TGCGCCAGCAGAACTAGCGTCAGCACAGATACGCAGTATTTT.

The chain links TRBV4-3 to TRBJ1-2, with no clear D. The CDR3 length is 13 residues. Germline CDR1 reads LGHNA; CDR2 reads YSLEER. V was clipped by 0 bases and J by 8 bases, with 10 bases between them. The CDR3 loop reads CASSQETGEGYTF. For the CDR3, the DNA is TGCGCCAGCAGCCAAGAAACGGGAGAAGGCTACACCTTC.

The chain couples TRBV19 to TRBJ1-1; TRBD1 might be the D (6 bases). The CDR3 runs to 14 residues. Looked up from germline, CDR1 is LNHDA and CDR2 is SQIVND (reference sequence). V was cut by 5 bases and J by 5 bases, with 15 bases left in between. CDR3 nucleotides: TGTGCCAGTAGTCCATGGGGGGGCGGGACTGAAGCTTTCTTT. Translation gives CASSPWGGGTEAFF. Supplemented by reference TRBV19 and TRBJ1-1, the full variable domain reads DGGITQSPKYLFRKEGQNVTLSCEQNLNHDAMYWYRQDPGQGLRLIYYSQIVNDFQKGDIAEGYSVSREKKESFPLTVTSAQKNPTAFYLCASSPWGGGTEAFFGQGTRLTVV.

This clone was seen a few times. The genes are TRBV27 and TRBJ2-7; the match to TRBD2 covers 14 bases. CDR1 is MNHEY and CDR2 is SMNVEV in the germline V gene (reference sequence). With 2 bases clipped from V and 3 bases from J, the junction kept 0 bases outside the gene matches. The CDR3 runs 15 residues. The CDR3 spells CASSLGTSGSYEQYF. The CDR3, as DNA: TGTGCCAGCAGTTTAGGGACTAGCGGGAGCTACGAGCAGTACTTC.

The chain joins TRBV5-6 to TRBJ2-1; the D is unclear. V was pared by 2 bases and J by 4 bases, with 10 bases between. The germline V gene has CDR1 SGHDT and CDR2 YYEEEE. The length of the CDR3 is 14 residues. This CDR3 reads CASSLSGRYNEQFF. CDR3 coding DNA: TGTGCCAGCAGCTTATCCGGTCGGTACAATGAGCAGTTCTTC. Looking up the rest from reference TRBV5-6 and TRBJ2-1 gives the full variable domain: DAGVTQSPTHLIKTRGQQVTLRCSPKSGHDTVSWYQQALGQGPQFIFQYYEEEERQRGNFPDRFSGHQFPNYSSELNVNALLLGDSALYLCASSLSGRYNEQFFGPGTRLTVL.

V gene TRBV27 combines with J gene TRBJ2-1; no clear D. V lost 8 bases and J lost 4, with 12 bases in between. Germline V gene data show CDR1 as MNHEY and CDR2 as SMNVEV (reference sequence). The CDR3 runs to 13 residues. The chain's CDR3 is CASGRFGYNEQFF. As DNA, the CDR3 is TGTGCCAGCGGCAGGTTTGGATACAATGAGCAGTTCTTC.

The gene calls are TRBV7-8 and TRBJ1-1; D remains unclear. This CDR3 spans 14 amino acids. The germline gives CDR1 SGHVS, CDR2 FQNEAQ. V shed 0 bases and J shed 5 bases, with 10 bases lying between them. CDR3 in DNA: TGTGCCAGCAGCTTAGCAGGCGCGGGAACTGAAGCTTTCTTT. This encodes CASSLAGAGTEAFF.

The V gene is TRBV6-6, the J gene TRBJ2-6; perhaps TRBD1 as D (5 bases). In germline, CDR1 is MNHNY, CDR2 SVGAGI (reference sequence). This CDR3 has 15 residues. Trimming cost V 2 bases and J 4 bases, with 9 bases left between them. CDR3 in amino acids: CASSYPGSGANVLTF. As DNA, the CDR3 is TGTGCCAGCAGTTACCCAGGGTCCGGGGCCAACGTCCTGACTTTC.

The V call is TRBV29-1, the J call TRBJ2-3; 11 bases map to TRBD2. Per germline, CDR1 SQVTM and CDR2 ANQGSEA. CDR3 size: 14 residues. V shed 5 bases, J shed 4 bases, and the junction held 5 bases outside the gene matches. The CDR3 sequence: CSVLGLAVADTQYF. The CDR3 region has the DNA TGCAGCGTTCTGGGACTAGCGGTCGCAGATACGCAGTATTTT.

This chain uses TRBV5-1 with TRBJ2-3; maybe TRBD2 (6 bases). CDR1 and CDR2 (germline): SGHRS, YFSETQ. The CDR3 consists of 17 residues. Trimming removed 3 bases from V and 2 bases from J, with 19 bases in between. The CDR3 nucleotides read TGCGCCAGCAGCTATAGGCCGGGAGACAAAAACACAGATACGCAGTATTTT. Encoded protein: CASSYRPGDKNTDTQYF.

This rearrangement joins TRBV30 to TRBJ1-3; D uncertain. From germline, CDR1 is GTSNPN and CDR2 SVGIG (reference sequence). V shed 2 bases and J shed 1 base, with 9 bases lying between them. This CDR3 has 14 amino acids. CDR3 nucleotides: TGTGCCTGGAGTAGAGAGGGATCTGGAAACACCATATATTTT. It yields the protein CAWSREGSGNTIYF.

The rearrangement links TRBV10-3 to TRBJ2-7; D may be TRBD2 (6 bases). V was pared by 0 bases and J by 5 bases, with 20 bases between. The CDR3 runs 17 residues. Germline CDR1 is ENHRY and CDR2 is SYGVKD. CDR3 residues: CAISESIGGLTGDEQYF. In nucleotides, the CDR3 is TGTGCCATCAGTGAGTCGATTGGCGGACTCACGGGGGACGAGCAGTACTTC.

The gene calls are TRBV6-5 and TRBJ1-1, with 8 bases aligning to TRBD1. The germline gives CDR1 MNHEY, CDR2 SVGAGI. V trimming: 2 bases; J trimming: 7 bases; junction bases outside the gene matches: 6. This CDR3 region has 14 residues. For the CDR3, the DNA is TGTGCCAGCAGTTACGACAGGGGTATTGGTGAAGCTTTCTTT. This translates into CASSYDRGIGEAFF.

This clone appeared a few times. This chain links TRBV19 with TRBJ2-7; 7 bases match TRBD1. This CDR3 has 15 residues. Trimming took 3 bases from V and 0 from J; bases not matched to a gene: 5. Per germline, CDR1 LNHDA and CDR2 SQIVND (reference sequence). DNA of the CDR3: TGTGCCAGTAGTATGCGGACAGGAGGCTCCTACGAGCAGTACTTC. The encoded protein is CASSMRTGGSYEQYF.

This clone was seen only once. J is TRBJ2-7 and V is TRBV7-9, with TRBD1 matching over 8 bases. Germline lookup yields CDR1 SEHNR and CDR2 FQNEAQ (reference sequence). V dropped 2 bases and J dropped 2; count of bases not matched to a gene: 11. This CDR3 region has 17 residues. The DNA for the CDR3 is TGTGCCAGCAGCTTATATGGTGGGACAGGAGTTCCCTACGAGCAGTACTTC. Translating it yields CASSLYGGTGVPYEQYF.

This sequence joins TRBV7-2 and TRBJ2-7; 10 bases fit TRBD2. CDR1 is SGHTA and CDR2 is FQGNSA in the germline V gene. CDR3 size: 15 residues. V shed 5 bases, J shed 2 bases, and the junction held 6 bases outside the gene matches. The CDR3 DNA reads as TGTGCCAGCAGCCCTTCACTAGCGGGACCCTACGAGCAGTACTTC. Translated, it gives CASSPSLAGPYEQYF.

The V gene is TRBV7-2, the J gene TRBJ1-2; TRBD1 aligns across 8 bases. CDR1 is SGHTA and CDR2 is FQGNSA in the germline V gene. V lost 3 bases and J lost 0; bases outside the gene matches: 6. The CDR3 is 16 residues long. CDR3 loop: CASSFRTGNTNYGYTF. DNA of the CDR3: TGTGCCAGCAGCTTCCGGACAGGGAATACTAACTATGGCTACACCTTC.

The chain recombines TRBV7-6 with TRBJ2-2; 13 bases line up with TRBD2. J gave up 6 bases and V 5 bases, and 6 bases lay outside the gene matches. The germline V gene has CDR1 SGHVS and CDR2 FNYEAQ. This CDR3 is built from 16 residues. CDR3: CASSPTSGRAAGELFF. Here the CDR3 DNA reads TGTGCCAGCAGCCCTACTAGCGGGAGGGCCGCCGGGGAGCTGTTTTTT. Full variable domain (missing parts from reference TRBV7-6 and TRBJ2-2): GAGVSQSPRYKVTKRGQDVALRCDPISGHVSLYWYRQALGQGPEFLTYFNYEAQQDKSGLPNDRFSAERPEGSISTLTIQRTEQRDSAMYRCASSPTSGRAAGELFFGEGSRLTVL.

V is TRBV5-1 and J is TRBJ2-1; 11 bases are a match to TRBD2. Per germline, CDR1 SGHRS and CDR2 YFSETQ. The CDR3 is 17 amino acids. The trim removed 4 bases at V and 4 bases at J, leaving 10 bases unmatched. This CDR3 is CASSELSGRGRYNEQFF. The CDR3 nucleotides are TGCGCCAGCAGCGAGCTTAGCGGGAGGGGTAGGTACAATGAGCAGTTCTTC.

CDR3 amino acids: CASSFNAGHRSSQHF. The DNA for the CDR3 is TGTGCCAGCAGCTTCAACGCGGGGCATAGGTCGTCCCAGCATTTT. The chain has TRBV5-6 and TRBJ1-5; TRBD1 might be the D (5 bases). Germline lookup yields CDR1 SGHDT and CDR2 YYEEEE. The CDR3 consists of 15 residues. Between the trimmed V and J ends, which lost 2 bases and 11 bases, there was a span of 20 bases.

The chain uses TRBV27 and TRBJ2-1; the D gene is possibly TRBD2 (5 bases). The V gene lost 6 bases and the J gene lost 10 bases, with 22 bases spanning the gap. Germline V lookup: CDR1 MNHEY, CDR2 SMNVEV (reference sequence). This CDR3 has 15 residues. CDR3 sequence: CASSPTGGRGGEQFF. For the CDR3, the DNA is TGTGCCAGCAGCCCAACTGGCGGGCGAGGTGGGGAGCAGTTCTTC.